This note documents a single T cell receptor (beta chain) sequence. Its antigen is unidentified. These data are taken from a study of identical twins. TCRdb redid the calling of the 5' RACE reads with MiXCR, one entry per CDR3 protein. This sample has 240,000 or so distinct CDR3 sequences, with roughly 7% found just once. V was trimmed by 4 bases and J by 0 bases, leaving 6 bases between them. Germline V CDR1 and CDR2: SGHAT, FQNNGV. The CDR3 is 13 amino acids. Study observations and caveats: Memory repertoires lacked the insertion deficit that abundant cord blood beta clonotypes showed.

These data also formed part of another study, on yellow fever vaccine responses in identical twins.

The material sequenced was memory (CD45RO+) T cells sorted from blood. The sequence was collected from a woman aged 18-29 years in good health. The chain employs TRBV11-2 and TRBJ1-1, with D hard to call. As DNA, the CDR3 is TGTGCCAGCAGCTCGGACTTGAACACTGAAGCTTTCTTT. Translation: CASSSDLNTEAFF.